These T cell receptor beta chains were read from a single sample in a study of T cell responses to AZD1222 COVID-19 vaccine. Clones were sequenced by immunoSEQ multiplex PCR, and TCRdb holds only the in-frame ones, with some missing. The table records some 40,000 clones, around three quarters of them present only once. Sample: peripheral blood, taken 28 days after the second dose of the MenACWY control vaccine. The receptors derive from an adult who received the MenACWY meningococcal vaccine as a control. CDR3s include the opening cysteine and the closing phenylalanine or tryptophan. The D gene is left open where the match is weak. A clone size is listed for some rows: how often the clone was seen (once, few, many), or a class if it is expanded.

-	-	TRBV15	TRBJ2-4	CATSRQQGPQGNIQYF	TGTGCCACCAGCAGACAACAGGGCCCCCAAGGGAACATTCAGTACTTC
-	TRBD2	TRBV3-1/TRBV3-2	TRBJ2-3	CASSQGGTWGGDTQYF	TGTGCCAGCAGCCAGGGTGGGACTTGGGGAGGGGATACGCAGTATTTT
-	-	TRBV6-6	TRBJ1-3	CASSYRETGNTIYF	TGTGCCAGCAGTTACCGGGAAACGGGAAACACCATATATTTT
-	TRBD2	TRBV5-6	TRBJ2-1	CASSLVGSGSSYNEQFF	TGTGCCAGCAGCTTGGTGGGGAGCGGGAGTTCCTACAATGAGCAGTTCTTC
-	-	TRBV4-1	TRBJ2-2	CASSQVLSGELFF	TGCGCCAGCAGCCAAGTCCTGTCCGGGGAGCTGTTTTTT
-	-	TRBV12-3/TRBV12-4	TRBJ1-1	CASSLNGKAFF	TGTGCCAGCAGTTTAAACGGGAAAGCTTTCTTT
-	-	TRBV6-5	TRBJ1-5	CASSYTSAGNQPQHF	TGTGCCAGCAGTTACACCTCAGCAGGCAATCAGCCCCAGCATTTT
-	TRBD1	TRBV6-2/TRBV6-3	TRBJ2-1	CASSYGTGGYNEQFF	TGTGCCAGCAGTTATGGGACAGGGGGCTACAATGAGCAGTTCTTC
-	-	TRBV15	TRBJ1-1	CATSRDPRMNTEAFF	TGTGCCACCAGCAGAGATCCCCGCATGAACACTGAAGCTTTCTTT
-	-	TRBV28	TRBJ2-7	CASTLLEGGTYEQYF	TGTGCCAGCACCCTACTAGAAGGGGGAACCTACGAGCAGTACTTC
-	TRBD2	TRBV15	TRBJ2-3	CAISGRRGDTQYF	TGTGCCATCAGCGGGAGAAGAGGAGATACGCAGTATTTT
few	-	TRBV11-3	TRBJ2-1	CASSPGLSTEQFF	TGTGCCAGCAGCCCTGGACTATCGACTGAGCAGTTCTTC